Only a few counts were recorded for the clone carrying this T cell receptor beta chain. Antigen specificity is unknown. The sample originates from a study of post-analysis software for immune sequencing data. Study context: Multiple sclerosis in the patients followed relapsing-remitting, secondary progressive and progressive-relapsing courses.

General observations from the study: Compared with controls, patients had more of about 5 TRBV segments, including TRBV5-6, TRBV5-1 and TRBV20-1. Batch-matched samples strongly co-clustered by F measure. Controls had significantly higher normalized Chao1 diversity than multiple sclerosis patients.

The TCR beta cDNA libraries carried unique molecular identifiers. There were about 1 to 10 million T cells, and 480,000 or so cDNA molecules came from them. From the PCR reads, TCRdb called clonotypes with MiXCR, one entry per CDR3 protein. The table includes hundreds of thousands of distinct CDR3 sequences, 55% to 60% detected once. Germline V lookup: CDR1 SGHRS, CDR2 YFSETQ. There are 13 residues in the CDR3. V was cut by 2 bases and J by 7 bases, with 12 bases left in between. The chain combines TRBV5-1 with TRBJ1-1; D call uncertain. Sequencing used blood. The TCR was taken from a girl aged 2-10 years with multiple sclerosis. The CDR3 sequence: CASSLGPPNEAFF. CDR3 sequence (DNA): TGCGCCAGCAGCTTAGGACCCCCTAATGAAGCTTTCTTT.